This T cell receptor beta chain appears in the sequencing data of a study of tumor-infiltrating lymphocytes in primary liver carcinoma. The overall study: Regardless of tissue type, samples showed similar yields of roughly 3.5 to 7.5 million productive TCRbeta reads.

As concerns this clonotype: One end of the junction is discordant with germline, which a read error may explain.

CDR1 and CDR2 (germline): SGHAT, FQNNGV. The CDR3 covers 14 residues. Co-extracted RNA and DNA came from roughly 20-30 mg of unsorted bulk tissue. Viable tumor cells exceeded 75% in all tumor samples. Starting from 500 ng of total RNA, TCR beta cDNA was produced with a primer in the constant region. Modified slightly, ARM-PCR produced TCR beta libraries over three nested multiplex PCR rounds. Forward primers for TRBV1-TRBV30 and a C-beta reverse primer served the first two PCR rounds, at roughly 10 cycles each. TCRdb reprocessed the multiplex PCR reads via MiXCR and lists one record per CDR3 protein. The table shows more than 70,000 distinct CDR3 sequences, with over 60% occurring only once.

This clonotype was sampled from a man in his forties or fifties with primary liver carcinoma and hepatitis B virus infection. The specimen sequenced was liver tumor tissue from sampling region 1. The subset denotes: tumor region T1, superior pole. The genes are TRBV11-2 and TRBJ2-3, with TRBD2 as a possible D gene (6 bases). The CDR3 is CPGGEREPADTQYF. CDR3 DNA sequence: TGTCCCGGAGGGGAACGGGAGCCCGCAGATACACAGTATTTT.